This T cell receptor beta chain was recovered during a study of T-cell reconstitution after alpha-beta-depleted transplantation in children. Study-wide results and caveats: Some patients owed their high day-60 TCRbeta diversity to surviving recipient T cells and thymic progenitors. T cells produced anew were the main source of T-cell counts and diversity one year after transplant.

The length of the CDR3 is 13 residues. V shed 5 bases and J shed 2 bases, with 9 bases lying between them. Preparing the TCRbeta library involved the use of unique molecular identifiers. Via MiXCR, TCRdb re-called the PCR reads, giving one row per CDR3 protein. The sample has roughly 300,000 distinct CDR3 sequences, approximately 10% seen once; the top ten hold 20% to 30%. This clonotype was seen ten or more times. The target antigen is unknown. The TCR comes from a male patient aged 2-15 years who had a stem cell transplant for chronic granulomatous disease, so the T cells may come from the graft donor. This specimen was peripheral blood, taken 180 days after TCRalphabeta/CD19-depleted stem cell transplant. The J gene is TRBJ2-5, the V gene TRBV12-3 or TRBV12-4; D gene ambiguous. CDR3 amino acids: CASSTGFQETQYF. The CDR3 bases are TGTGCCAGCAGTACGGGTTTTCAAGAGACCCAGTACTTC.